This T cell receptor (beta chain) was retrieved from a study of cytomegalovirus exposure and HLA in healthy donors (dated by TCRdb to the late 2010s). A note on the overall study: An earlier analysis of several hundred of the donors reported roughly 270 Gb of sequence data and roughly 100 million unique TCR beta sequences from 150 million to 200 million T cells. An earlier analysis of a few hundred of the donors applied high-throughput TCR beta sequencing to assess whether each TCR beta V gene segment acted as functional or pseudogenic. The study used immunosequencing to profile the T cell repertoires of 666 subjects and linked those repertoires to cytomegalovirus serostatus. Among the approximately 400 genotyped donors, more than 70% belonged to the genetic ancestry cluster associated with self-reported Caucasian donors. Donor age, sex, ethnicity and CMV serostatus were collected together with the repertoire data. Among some 400 genotyped donors of the cohort, an average of around 250,000 unique TCR beta nucleotide sequences was sequenced per donor, of which about 18% were non-productive. The number of donors typed differed by locus, with 629-630 for A, B, C, DRB1 and DQB1, roughly 550 for DQA1, 606 for DPA1, and roughly 450 for DPB1. A later genetic analysis took genome-wide SNP genotypes for about 65% of the 666 donors and used that subset as a discovery cohort. Rather than drawing on any new phenotypic data, the later analysis identified candidate immune exposures from TCR beta sequences and the way those sequences occurred across donors. In a later analysis, previously published TCR beta repertoires from roughly 710 donors were re-analyzed and high-resolution HLA genotyping was added so that TCR occurrence patterns could be studied. The study combined high-throughput TCR immunosequencing, statistical association of individual TCRs with disease status, and machine learning to predict cytomegalovirus infection status. An early release covering some 640 HLA-typed donors comprised roughly 300 gigabases of sequencing data and approximately 85 million unique TCR sequences. Both class I and class II loci were covered by HLA typing, at four-digit resolution. Along with the roughly 700-subject first cohort, a separate validation cohort of over a hundred different subjects was used. The aim of the study was to test whether cataloging public T cell receptors could identify signatures of past pathogen exposure. Because of strong linkage in the cohort, roughly five DR-DQ haplotypes were treated as single units for association and clustering. Every repertoire in the discovery cohort had been generated on one and the same sequencing platform. Paper-wide results and their limitations: HLA typing was unavailable for some donors at each locus, so association tests used only the typed subset. According to the authors, the approach could potentially be generalized to other disease states and immunological phenotypes. The 87-base-pair reads could not distinguish some IMGT-functional V segments, including TRBV6-2 and TRBV6-3, so those segments were excluded. In a later genetic analysis, fewer N-insertions in productive TCRs were reported among donors in an Asian-associated ancestry cluster than the 666-donor mean. A further reported finding was that TCR beta sequences accurately predicted the HLA-A and HLA-B alleles for most subjects in the first cohort. Roughly uniform sequencing depth across donors was assumed in presence/absence analyses, although this assumption may not hold. According to a later analysis, TCR association rates differed among HLA loci, with DRB1 alleles showing the most associated TCRs and HLA-C alleles showing the fewest. The classifier was reported to diagnose cytomegalovirus status with high specificity and sensitivity in both the original and validation cohorts. A later genetic analysis associated a missense DCLRE1C variant with V-gene and J-gene trimming of TCR beta chains, and an independent cohort replicated the association. A cluster of highly shared sequence variants was judged likely to represent a technical artifact of the sequencing pipeline. According to a later analysis, parvovirus B19, influenza, CMV and Epstein-Barr virus appeared linked to several top co-occurrence clusters. In a later analysis, about 17,000 TCR beta sequences were associated with specific HLA alleles at a false discovery rate of 0.05. In vitro tests confirmed that a few of the cytomegalovirus-associated TCR beta chains recognize cytomegalovirus antigens. Most TCR sequences were observed very rarely across donors, whereas some public TCRs were present in many individuals. Because counts were too low, about 18 rarely observed V segments, including chromosome 9 orphons, were excluded from the earlier analysis of 587 of the donors. In an earlier analysis of 450 to 750 of the donors, most TCR beta V segments appeared in productive rearrangements about 87% or about 30% of the time, broadly matching IMGT annotations. In a later analysis, HLA-associated TCR beta chains were found to be more clonally expanded and to have lower generation probabilities than equally common non-associated chains. Linkage disequilibrium might explain the correlated functional status among segregating V segments, but an unknown experimental factor could not be excluded. CMV serostatus was the only immune exposure information available for the cohort. A total of 150 to 200 TCR beta chains were listed by the study as associated with cytomegalovirus. The cohort was sequenced for TCR beta chains only, and without alpha or paired-chain data the features that could be detected were limited. In a later analysis, most CMV-associated TCR beta chains were found to appear HLA-restricted, with HLA associations seemingly driven largely by CMV exposure. Assigning TCR associations to individual alleles was difficult when HLA alleles, especially DR and DQ, strongly co-occurred.

Library construction relied on the immunoSEQ multiplex PCR assay. A mixture of 60 forward primers for TCR Vbeta segments and 13 reverse primers for TCR Jbeta segments was used in the multiplex PCR. The CDR3 region of rearranged TCR beta genes was amplified from genomic DNA with a multiplex PCR assay. On the Illumina HiSeq System, the amplified TCR beta libraries were sequenced as 87-base-pair reads. The paper's data handling went like this. A later analysis tallied about 77 million unique TCR beta chains across the roughly 610 repertoires, and approximately 9.9 million of those chains were shared by two or more donors. Raw reads were error-corrected and collapsed into unique sequences by a nearest-neighbor algorithm in which closely related sequences were merged to remove PCR and sequencing errors. To assign V, D and J gene segments, CDR3 sequences were aligned to IMGT reference sequences. Each retained sequence needed at least a six-nucleotide match to both a V gene segment and a J gene segment. Rearrangements were classified as productive when the CDR3 lacked stop codons and remained in frame with V and J, and all other rearrangements were classified as non-productive. Following IMGT convention, CDR3 was defined as the stretch from the second conserved V-encoded cysteine to the conserved J-encoded phenylalanine. The earlier analysis of 587 of the donors excluded sequences that lacked an unambiguous match to a single V gene segment. An earlier analysis of 550 to 650 of the donors classified V segments as functional when productive rearrangements were above 56.7% and as segregating when the standard deviation between donors was above 5%. A statistical classification framework was built to diagnose cytomegalovirus status from the catalog of TCR beta chain sequences. In a later analysis, TCR nucleotide sequences were compared against IMGT/GENE-DB human TR gene sequences so that V and J genes could be assigned. A later analysis assigned CDR3 sequences and most-parsimonious VDJ recombination scenarios with the TCRdist pipeline. In a later analysis, each TCR beta chain was defined by its CDR3 amino acid sequence together with its V-gene family, and reads without a unique V-gene family were excluded. To address suspected cross-contamination and a sequencing artifact, a later analysis removed some 620 highly shared, low-generation-probability nucleotide sequences. A later analysis calculated a clonal expansion index for each public chain from normalized within-repertoire ranks of inferred template counts. A later analysis computed generation probabilities with a VDJ recombination model fitted to out-of-frame rearrangements, and checked the results against IGoR. In a later analysis, hypergeometric tests were used to score TCR-TCR, TCR-HLA and TCR-CMV co-occurrence, with a repertoire-size bias correction applied to TCR pairs. In a later analysis, false discovery rates were estimated by permuting HLA or CMV assignments 20 times. In a later analysis, co-occurring TCRs were grouped using DBSCAN, with TCRdist sequence similarity added in when clustering inside HLA-allele-positive subsets. Repertoires with fewer than 30,000 or more than 120,000 public chains, plus five repertoires with anomalous nucleotide sharing, were excluded from co-occurrence clustering. The immuneACCESS repertoire file appears here via TCRdb, limited to in-frame rearrangements. These files lack a portion of the clones; in checked studies, under half of the deficit traces to unresolved V genes, and the cause of the others is not known. Clone size and the V and J calls come from that table; the DNA yielded D and trimming. The sample table holds about 200,000 clones, of which less than 85% were seen once. Clones ranked in the top ten supply around 1.4% of the sample.

In total, approximately 700 healthy bone marrow donors made up the cohort. Cohort members were all nominally healthy when sampled, although unrecorded immune exposures were likely present. The donor tested CMV seropositive and was one of the 289 seropositive cohort members. Every donor gave a peripheral blood sample, and the peripheral blood mononuclear cells from that sample were used for TCR beta sequencing. Genomic DNA extraction from the blood cell samples was performed with the Qiagen DNeasy Blood Extraction Kit. Remarks on this clone: Its antigen specificity is not known. No base qualities exist here, and no much larger clone lies one base off it.

Including cysteine and phenylalanine, the CDR3 has 17 amino acids. Only the CDR3 part of the read is kept: 51 bases, read in frame from the first base. V sheds 6 bases and J sheds 5 bases, leaving 25 bases between their ends. CDR1 SNHLY and CDR2 FYNNEI are derived from the germline V gene. Recombination joined TRBV2 with TRBJ2-5, with TRBD2 as a weak D call on 7 bases. The sample was PBMCs. The TCR originated in a girl between 10 and 17 years old in good health and CMV-seropositive. At the DNA level, the sequence is TGTGCCAGCAGCCCTCGGAGGGGGAGGGGACCCTCGGAGACCCAGTACTTC. The translation is CASSPRRGRGPSETQYF.